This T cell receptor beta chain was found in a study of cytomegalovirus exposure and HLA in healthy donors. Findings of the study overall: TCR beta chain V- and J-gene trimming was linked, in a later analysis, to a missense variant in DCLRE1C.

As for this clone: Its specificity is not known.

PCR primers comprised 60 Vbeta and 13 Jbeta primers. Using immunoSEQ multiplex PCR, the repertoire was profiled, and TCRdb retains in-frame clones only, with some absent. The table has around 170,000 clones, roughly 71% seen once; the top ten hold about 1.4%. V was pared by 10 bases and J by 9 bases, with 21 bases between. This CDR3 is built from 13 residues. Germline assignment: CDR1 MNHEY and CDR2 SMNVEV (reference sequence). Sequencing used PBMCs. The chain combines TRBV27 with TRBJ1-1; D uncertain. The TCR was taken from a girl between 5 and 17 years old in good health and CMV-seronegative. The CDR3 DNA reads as TGTGCCACCATCCCTGACCCGGGGAGGAAAGCTTTCTTT. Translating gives CATIPDPGRKAFF.